This T cell receptor beta chain was sequenced during a study of shared T cell receptors in the human thymus. The protocol was immunoSEQ multiplex PCR, while the TCRdb copy is restricted to in-frame clones and leaves out a portion. The sample records roughly 550,000 clones, around 78% being singletons. Germline loops: CDR1 MNHEY, CDR2 SVGAGI. This CDR3 is built from 16 residues. With V trimmed by 0 bases and J by 4 bases, 4 bases remained unmatched. These data also formed part of another study, on human thymus T cells. That work contributes: Corrective cardiac operations yielded the resected thymus tissue.

The sequence was obtained from a boy under two years old with a congenital heart defect. This chain joins TRBV6-5 and TRBJ1-2, with TRBD1 identical over 11 bases. The sample comprised thymocytes. Here the CDR3 DNA reads TGTGCCAGCAGTTACTCCAGGACAGGGGGCTTCTATGGCTACACCTTC. Its protein is CASSYSRTGGFYGYTF.